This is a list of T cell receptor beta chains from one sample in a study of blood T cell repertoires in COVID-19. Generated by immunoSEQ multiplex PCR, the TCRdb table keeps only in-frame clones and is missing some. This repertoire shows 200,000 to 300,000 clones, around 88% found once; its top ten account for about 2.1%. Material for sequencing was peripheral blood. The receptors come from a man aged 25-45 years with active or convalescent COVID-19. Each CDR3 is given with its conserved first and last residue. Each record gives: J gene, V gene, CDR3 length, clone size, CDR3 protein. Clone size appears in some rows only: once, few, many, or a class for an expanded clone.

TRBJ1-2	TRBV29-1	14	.	CSVREPETLSGYTF
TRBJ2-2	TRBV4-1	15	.	CASGGAGANTGELFF
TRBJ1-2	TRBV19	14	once	CASSIERGLYGYTF
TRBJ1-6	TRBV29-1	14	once	CSVSTGVRNSPLHF
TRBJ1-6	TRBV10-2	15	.	CASSSPGQFNSPLHF
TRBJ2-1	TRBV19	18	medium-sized	CASSFPTGQPSSYNEQFF
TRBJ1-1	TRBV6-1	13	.	CASSEVQNTEAFF
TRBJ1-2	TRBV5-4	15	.	CASSGQQGLVHGYTF
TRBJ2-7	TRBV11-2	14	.	CASSLGQELVEQYF
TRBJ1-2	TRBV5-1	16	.	CASSLIQSATGNGYTF
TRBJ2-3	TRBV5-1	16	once	CASHSPLGRPTDTQYF
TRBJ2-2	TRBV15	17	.	CATSRGGGGPNTGELFF
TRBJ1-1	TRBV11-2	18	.	CASSLGGPGTGGYTEAFF
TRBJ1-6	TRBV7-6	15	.	CASSLRTAFNSPLHF
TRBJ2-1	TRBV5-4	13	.	CASSFRIVDEQFF
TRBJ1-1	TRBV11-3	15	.	CASSRQGASRTEAFF
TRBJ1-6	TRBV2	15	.	CASSGQGISGSPLHF
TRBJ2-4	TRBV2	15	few	CASSDSGGIKNIQYF
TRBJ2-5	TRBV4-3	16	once	CASSQNSWGGEETQYF
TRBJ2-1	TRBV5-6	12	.	CASSLAENEQFF
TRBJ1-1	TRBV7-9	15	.	CASSLRDSRPTEAFF
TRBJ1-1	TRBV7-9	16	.	CASSLETGTENTEAFF
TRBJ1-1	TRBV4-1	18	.	CASSQDSAGGFGYTEAFF
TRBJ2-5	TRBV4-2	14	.	CASSQTSGAETQYF
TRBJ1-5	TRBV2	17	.	CASSRDRVFGSNQPQHF
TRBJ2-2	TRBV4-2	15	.	CASRPGTTNTGELFF
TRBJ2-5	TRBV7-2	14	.	CASSLPGTKETQYF
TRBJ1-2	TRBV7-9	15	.	CASSLVPTENYGYTF
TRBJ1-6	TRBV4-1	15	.	CASSHTVAGNSPLHF
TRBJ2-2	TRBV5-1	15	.	CASREGQGRTGELFF
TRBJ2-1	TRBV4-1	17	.	CASSQGWGTDRNNEQFF
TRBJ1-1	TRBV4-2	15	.	CASSRQYRGNTEAFF
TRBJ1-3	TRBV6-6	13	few	CASSGTGGNTIYF
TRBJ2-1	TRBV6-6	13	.	CASLDYLVNEQFF
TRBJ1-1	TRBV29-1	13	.	CSVEDASPSEAFF
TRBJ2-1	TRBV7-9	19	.	CASSSPTEVSGVFTDEQFF
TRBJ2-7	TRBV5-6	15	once	CASSWDRGHDYEQYF
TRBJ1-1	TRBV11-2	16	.	CASSEALAGAWTEAFF
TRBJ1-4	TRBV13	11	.	CASSGGEKLFF
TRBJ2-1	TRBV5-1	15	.	CASSPGQGVGYAQFF
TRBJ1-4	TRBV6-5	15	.	CASSSEQGSLFKLFF
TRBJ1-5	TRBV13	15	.	CASSYSVDRDQPQHF
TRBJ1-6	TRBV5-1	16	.	CASSLSIQSLNSPLHF
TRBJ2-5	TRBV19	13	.	CASSDDTRETQYF
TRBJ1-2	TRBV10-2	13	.	CASSLGGNYGYTF
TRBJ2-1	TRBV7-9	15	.	CASRFPFEVEGEQFF